This T cell receptor beta chain was sequenced during a study of beta chain features in type 1 diabetes. Points from the study as a whole: TCRB CDR3 length was moderately but significantly reduced in all four CD4+ subsets of Type 1 diabetes patients. Naive, central memory and Treg TCRB repertoires seemed to resemble each other more closely in patients than they did in healthy donors. VDJ junctions in type 1 diabetes patients carried more deletions and fewer insertions.

Expressed TCRB transcripts were sequenced after all isolated RNA was converted to cDNA. Here immunoSEQ multiplex PCR was the method, and the copy in TCRdb shows in-frame clones only, minus some. The sample includes hundreds of thousands of clones, around an eighth of them seen just once. On average, the one heparinised blood draw given by each donor was around 110 mL. On this clone: Antigen unknown.

This CDR3 is built from 15 residues. Looked up from germline, CDR1 is SGHRS and CDR2 is YFSETQ. The ends were cut back, 6 bases at V and 7 bases at J, with 20 bases in the middle. Sequencing was done on a sample of naive CD4+ T cells from blood. The chain links TRBV5-1 to TRBJ2-1; a possible D gene is TRBD1 (6 bases). The clonotype comes from a man younger than 35 with type 1 diabetes. In DNA, the CDR3 is TGCGCCAGCACCCTGGAGTGGGGGCCAGGGAATGAGCAGTTCTTC. Translated: CASTLEWGPGNEQFF.